This T cell receptor beta chain was sequenced during a study of T cells after yellow fever vaccination (dated by TCRdb to about 2019). Turning to the overall study: The SMART-Seq v4 Ultra Low Input RNA kit was used to prepare libraries from fractions with low cell numbers. Blood samples were taken at several timepoints before and after primary and secondary immunization, and bulk PBMC replicates and cell subsets were isolated. To track T-cell clones before and after primary and booster YFV17D yellow fever vaccination, bulk TCR alpha and beta repertoires were sequenced longitudinally. Two healthy male donors, one aged 18 to 29 and one aged 30 to 39 years, were included in the cohort. What the authors observed across the whole study: A small fraction of clonotypes appeared in both the CD4 and CD8 compartments, likely as a result of convergent recombination. Most clones expanded after primary vaccination (96% of CD4 and 70% to 90% of CD8) were re-detected after the booster, suggesting that broad memory maintenance occurred. Only two donors were included in the study, so the extent to which the findings can be generalized is limited. Computational filtering was needed because FACS-sorted repertoires could contain abundant contaminating clonotypes from the bulk population. Compared with the primary T-cell response, the secondary T-cell response was faster but weaker, reaching its peak on day 5 rather than on day 15.

About this clonotype itself: The antigen it binds to is not known. This may be a read error, as it is one base from a much larger clone.

The treatment or condition label on this specimen signifies: live attenuated yellow fever vaccine strain. Two biological replicates of bulk PBMCs were collected at each blood-draw timepoint. PBMCs were isolated from peripheral blood using a standard Ficoll-Paque protocol. RNA was extracted with TriZol from bulk PBMCs, CD4 and CD8 fractions, and dextramer-positive and dextramer-negative fractions. The CDR3 covers 12 residues, taking in both the cysteine and the phenylalanine. The read is trimmed to its CDR3 DNA, 36 bases read in frame from base 1. Reading the germline V gene gives CDR1 SGHRS and CDR2 YFSETQ. The instrument was an Illumina NovaSeq 6000. TCR cDNA was synthesized by 5'RACE template switching, through which a universal primer site and unique molecular identifiers were introduced. cDNA synthesis was primed from both the TCR alpha and TCR beta constant segments. Libraries were amplified in two PCR steps, with sample barcodes and sequencing adapters added in the second step. Libraries were sequenced on Illumina HiSeq 2500 (2x100 bp) or NovaSeq (2x150 bp). Under the source paper's analysis protocol: Reads were demultiplexed and collapsed into UMI consensus sequences with MIGEC, and V(D)J alignment was performed with MiXCR. Vaccine-responding clonotypes were defined with edgeR using replicate PBMC samples, requiring FDR below 0.01 and a log2 fold change above 5 up to day 15. Each bulk clonotype received a CD4 or CD8 identity based on whether the sequenced CD4 or CD8 repertoire contained that clonotype at higher abundance. TCRdb reprocessing: public reads trimmed at Q25 with fastp, clones called with MiXCR, in-frame beta chains kept. Each entry is one CDR3 protein sequence, shown with its most common DNA and genes. These V and J calls derive from TCRdb rather than the authors' analysis. Within this sample are 230,000 or so distinct CDR3 sequences, with approximately 3.5% of them counted one time only. Around 20% of the sample is held by the ten biggest clonotypes.

The input for sequencing was PBMCs, taken 15 days after the yellow fever booster vaccination. The TCR was taken from a man younger than 35 who received the YFV17D yellow fever vaccine. The rearranged segments are TRBV5-1 and TRBJ2-3, with the D gene not clear enough to name. The sequenced DNA is TGCGCCAGCAGCTTTGACCGAGATACGAAGTATTTT. This gives the protein CASSFDRDTKYF.